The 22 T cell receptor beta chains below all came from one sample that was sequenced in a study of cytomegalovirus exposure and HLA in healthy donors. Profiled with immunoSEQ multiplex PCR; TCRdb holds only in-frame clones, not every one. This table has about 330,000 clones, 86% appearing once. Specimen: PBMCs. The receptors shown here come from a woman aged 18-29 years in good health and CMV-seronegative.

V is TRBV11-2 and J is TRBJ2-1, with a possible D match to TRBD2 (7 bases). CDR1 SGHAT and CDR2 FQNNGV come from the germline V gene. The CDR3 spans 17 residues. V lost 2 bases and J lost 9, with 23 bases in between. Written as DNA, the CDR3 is TGTGCCAGCAGCTTACCCGGAGGCGGGGGCGCTTCTGGTGAGCAGTTCTTC. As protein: CASSLPGGGGASGEQFF.

The CDR3 sequence is CASGLGGSNEQFF. The CDR3 bases are TGTGCCAGCGGACTGGGGGGGAGCAATGAGCAGTTCTTC. The rearrangement links TRBV7-6 to TRBJ2-1, with 7 bases aligning to TRBD2. The germline gives CDR1 SGHVS, CDR2 FNYEAQ. V lost 8 bases and J lost 6; bases outside the gene matches: 7. The CDR3 extends over 13 amino acids.

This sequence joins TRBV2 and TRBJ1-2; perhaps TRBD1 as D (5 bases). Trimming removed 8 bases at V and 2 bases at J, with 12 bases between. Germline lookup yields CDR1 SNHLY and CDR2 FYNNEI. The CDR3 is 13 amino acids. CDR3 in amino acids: CASATGPNYGYTF. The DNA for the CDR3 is TGTGCCAGCGCCACAGGACCCAACTATGGCTACACCTTC. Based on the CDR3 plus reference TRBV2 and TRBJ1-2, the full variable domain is EPEVTQTPSHQVTQMGQEVILRCVPISNHLYFYWYRQILGQKVEFLVSFYNNEISEKSEIFDDQFSVERPDGSNFTLKIRSTKLEDSAMYFCASATGPNYGYTFGSGTRLTVV.

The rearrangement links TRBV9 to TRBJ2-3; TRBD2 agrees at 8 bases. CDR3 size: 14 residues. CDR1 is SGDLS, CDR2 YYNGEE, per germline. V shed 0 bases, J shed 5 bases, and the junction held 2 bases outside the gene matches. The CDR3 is CASSVDGRVDTQYF. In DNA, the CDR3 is TGTGCCAGCAGCGTAGACGGGAGGGTAGATACGCAGTATTTT. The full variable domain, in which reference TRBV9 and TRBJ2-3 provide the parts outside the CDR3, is DSGVTQTPKHLITATGQRVTLRCSPRSGDLSVYWYQQSLDQGLQFLIQYYNGEERAKGNILERFSAQQFPDLHSELNLSSLELGDSALYFCASSVDGRVDTQYFGPGTRLTVL.

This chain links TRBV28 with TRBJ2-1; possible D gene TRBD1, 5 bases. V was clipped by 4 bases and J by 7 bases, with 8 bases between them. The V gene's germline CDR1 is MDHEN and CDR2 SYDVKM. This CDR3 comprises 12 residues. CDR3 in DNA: TGTGCCAGCAGTTGGCCAGGGAATGAGCAGTTCTTC. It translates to CASSWPGNEQFF.

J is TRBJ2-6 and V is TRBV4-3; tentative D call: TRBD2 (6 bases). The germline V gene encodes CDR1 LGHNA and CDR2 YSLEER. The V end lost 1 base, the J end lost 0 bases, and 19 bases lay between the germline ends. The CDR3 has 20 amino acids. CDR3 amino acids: CASSQVPNSGSYSGANVLTF. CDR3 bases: TGCGCCAGCAGCCAAGTGCCGAATAGCGGATCCTACTCTGGGGCCAACGTCCTGACTTTC.

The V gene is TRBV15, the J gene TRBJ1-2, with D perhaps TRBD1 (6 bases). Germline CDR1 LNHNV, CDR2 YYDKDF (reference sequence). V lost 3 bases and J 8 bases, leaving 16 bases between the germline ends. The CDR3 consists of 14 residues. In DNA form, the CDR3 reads TGTGCCACCAGCAGTTTTCAGGGGTACGGAGGCTACACCTTC. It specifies CATSSFQGYGGYTF.

This CDR3 is CASSRAYQETQYF. CDR3 nucleotide sequence: TGTGCCAGTAGTCGAGCGTACCAAGAGACCCAGTACTTC. The chain employs TRBV19 and TRBJ2-5, with unresolved D. The CDR3 length is 13 residues. Germline CDR1 is LNHDA and CDR2 is SQIVND (reference sequence). Trimming left V 5 bases short and J 0 bases short, with 7 bases between. Together with reference TRBV19 and TRBJ2-5, the CDR3 gives the full variable domain: DGGITQSPKYLFRKEGQNVTLSCEQNLNHDAMYWYRQDPGQGLRLIYYSQIVNDFQKGDIAEGYSVSREKKESFPLTVTSAQKNPTAFYLCASSRAYQETQYFGPGTRLLVL.

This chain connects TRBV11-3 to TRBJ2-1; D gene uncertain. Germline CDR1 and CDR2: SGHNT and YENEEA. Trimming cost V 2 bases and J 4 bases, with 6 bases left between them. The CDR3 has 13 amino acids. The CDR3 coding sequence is TGTGCCAGCAGCTTATATGCGTACAATGAGCAGTTCTTC. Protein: CASSLYAYNEQFF.

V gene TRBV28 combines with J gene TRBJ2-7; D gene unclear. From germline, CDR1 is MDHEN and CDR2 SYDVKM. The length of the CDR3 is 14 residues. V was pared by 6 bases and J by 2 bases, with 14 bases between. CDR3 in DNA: TGTGCCAGCAGCCTCGTCGGTCTGACCTACGAGCAGTACTTC. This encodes CASSLVGLTYEQYF.

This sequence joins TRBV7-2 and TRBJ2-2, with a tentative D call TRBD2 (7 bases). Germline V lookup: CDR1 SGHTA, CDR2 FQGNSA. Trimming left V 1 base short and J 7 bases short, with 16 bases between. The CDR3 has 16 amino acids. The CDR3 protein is CASSLVAGATSGELFF. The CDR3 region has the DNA TGTGCCAGCAGCTTAGTGGCGGGGGCGACTAGCGGGGAGCTGTTTTTT.

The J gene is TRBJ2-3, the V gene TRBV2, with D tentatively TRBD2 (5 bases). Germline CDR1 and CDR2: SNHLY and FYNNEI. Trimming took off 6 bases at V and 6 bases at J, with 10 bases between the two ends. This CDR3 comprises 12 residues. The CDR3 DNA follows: TGTGCCAGCAGCGAGGGCGTGGATACGCAGTATTTT. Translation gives CASSEGVDTQYF.

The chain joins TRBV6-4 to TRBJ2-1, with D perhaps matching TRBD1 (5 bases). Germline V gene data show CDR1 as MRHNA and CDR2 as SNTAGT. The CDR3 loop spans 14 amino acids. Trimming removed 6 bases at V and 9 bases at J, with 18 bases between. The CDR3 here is CASRDLPGRAEQFF. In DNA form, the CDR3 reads TGTGCCAGCAGAGACCTGCCAGGGCGTGCTGAGCAGTTCTTC.

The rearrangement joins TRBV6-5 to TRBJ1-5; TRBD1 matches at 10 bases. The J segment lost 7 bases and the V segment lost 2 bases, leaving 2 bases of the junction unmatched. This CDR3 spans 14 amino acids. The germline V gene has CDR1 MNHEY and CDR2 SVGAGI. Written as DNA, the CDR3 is TGTGCCAGCAGTTACGGGGACAGGGGACAGCCCCAGCATTTT. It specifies CASSYGDRGQPQHF.

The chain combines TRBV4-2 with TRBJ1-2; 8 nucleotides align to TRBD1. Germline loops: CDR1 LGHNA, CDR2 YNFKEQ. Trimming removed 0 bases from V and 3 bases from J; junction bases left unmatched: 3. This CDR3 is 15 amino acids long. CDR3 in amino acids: CASSQDQGADYGYTF. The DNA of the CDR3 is TGTGCCAGCAGCCAAGATCAGGGGGCGGACTATGGCTACACCTTC.

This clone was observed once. The CDR3, as DNA: TGTGCCAGCTCACTACAGGGTTCGGGCCAAGAGACCCAGTACTTC. This gives the protein CASSLQGSGQETQYF. J is TRBJ2-5 and V is TRBV9; tentative D call: TRBD1 (6 bases). Germline values: CDR1 SGDLS, CDR2 YYNGEE. V dropped 7 bases and J dropped 1 base, with 17 bases sitting between them. This CDR3 has 15 residues.

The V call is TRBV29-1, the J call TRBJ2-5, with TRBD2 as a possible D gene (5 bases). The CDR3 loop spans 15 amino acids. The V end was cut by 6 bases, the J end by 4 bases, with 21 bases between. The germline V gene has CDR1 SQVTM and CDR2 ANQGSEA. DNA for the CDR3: TGCAGCGTCGCCGCTCCTGGCCCTGCGGGAGAGACCCAGTACTTC. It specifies CSVAAPGPAGETQYF. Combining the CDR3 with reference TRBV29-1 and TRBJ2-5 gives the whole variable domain SAVISQKPSRDICQRGTSLTIQCQVDSQVTMMFWYRQQPGQSLTLIATANQGSEATYESGFVIDKFPISRPNLTFSTLTVSNMSPEDSSIYLCSVAAPGPAGETQYFGPGTRLLVL.

The CDR3 bases are TGTGCCAGCAGCCAAGGACAGGGGCTACGGTGGGCGCAGTATTTT. This translates into CASSQGQGLRWAQYF. This chain uses TRBV11-2 with TRBJ2-3, with TRBD1 identical over 9 bases. With 5 bases clipped from V and 10 bases from J, the junction kept 13 bases outside the gene matches. Germline CDR1 reads SGHAT; CDR2 reads FQNNGV. CDR3 length equals 15 residues.

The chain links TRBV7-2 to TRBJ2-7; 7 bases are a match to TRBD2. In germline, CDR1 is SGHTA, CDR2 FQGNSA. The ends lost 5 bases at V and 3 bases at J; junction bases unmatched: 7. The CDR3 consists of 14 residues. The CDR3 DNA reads TGTGCCAGCAGCCCAGAAGCTAGCGGCTACGAGCAGTACTTC. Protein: CASSPEASGYEQYF.

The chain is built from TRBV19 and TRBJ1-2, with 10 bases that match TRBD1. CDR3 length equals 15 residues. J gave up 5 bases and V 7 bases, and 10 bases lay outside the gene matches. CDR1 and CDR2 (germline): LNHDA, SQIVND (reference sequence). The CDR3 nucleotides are TGTGCCAGTACTACTCCCCCGGGACAGGGGTATGGCTACACCTTC. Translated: CASTTPPGQGYGYTF.

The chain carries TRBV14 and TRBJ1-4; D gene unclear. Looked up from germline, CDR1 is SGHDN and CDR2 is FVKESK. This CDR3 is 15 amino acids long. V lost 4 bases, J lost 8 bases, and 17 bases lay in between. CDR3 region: CASSPRASGREKLFF. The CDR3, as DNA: TGTGCCAGCAGCCCAAGGGCGTCGGGGAGGGAAAAACTGTTTTTT.

This chain's CDR3 is CASSVSGDTGELFF. In nucleotides, the CDR3 is TGTGCCAGCAGCGTATCAGGTGACACCGGGGAGCTGTTTTTT. V is TRBV9 and J is TRBJ2-2; no definite D call. V dropped 1 base and J dropped 3 bases, with 7 bases sitting between them. Germline CDR1 reads SGDLS; CDR2 reads YYNGEE. This CDR3 has 14 residues.